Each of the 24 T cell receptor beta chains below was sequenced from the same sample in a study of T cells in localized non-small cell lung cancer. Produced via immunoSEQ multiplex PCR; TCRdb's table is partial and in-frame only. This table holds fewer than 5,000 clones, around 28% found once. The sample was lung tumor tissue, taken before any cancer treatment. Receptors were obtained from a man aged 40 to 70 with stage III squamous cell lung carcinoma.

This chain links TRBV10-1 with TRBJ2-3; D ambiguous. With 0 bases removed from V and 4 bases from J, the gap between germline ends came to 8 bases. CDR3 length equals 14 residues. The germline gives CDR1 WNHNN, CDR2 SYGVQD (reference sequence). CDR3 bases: TGCGCCAGCAGTGAGTCCCCAGAACCAGATACGCAGTATTTT. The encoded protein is CASSESPEPDTQYF.

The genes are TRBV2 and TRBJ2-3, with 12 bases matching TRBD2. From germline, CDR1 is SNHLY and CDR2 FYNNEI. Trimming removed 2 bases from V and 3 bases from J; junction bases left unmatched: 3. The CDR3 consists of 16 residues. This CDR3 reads CASSELAGGRTDTQYF. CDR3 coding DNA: TGTGCCAGCAGTGAACTAGCGGGGGGGCGGACAGATACGCAGTATTTT.

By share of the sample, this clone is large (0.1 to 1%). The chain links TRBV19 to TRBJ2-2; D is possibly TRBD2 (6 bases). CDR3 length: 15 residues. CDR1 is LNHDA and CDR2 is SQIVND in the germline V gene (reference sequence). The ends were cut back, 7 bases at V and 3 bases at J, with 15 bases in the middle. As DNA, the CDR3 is TGTGCCAGTACCAGGAGGGGAAAATACACCGGGGAGCTGTTTTTT. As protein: CASTRRGKYTGELFF.

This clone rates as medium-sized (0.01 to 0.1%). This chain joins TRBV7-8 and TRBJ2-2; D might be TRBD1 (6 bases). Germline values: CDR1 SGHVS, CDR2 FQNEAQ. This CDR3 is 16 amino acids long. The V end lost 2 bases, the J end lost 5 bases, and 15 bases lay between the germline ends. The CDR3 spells CASSLSTGPVTGELFF. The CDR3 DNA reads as TGTGCCAGCAGCTTAAGTACAGGGCCGGTTACCGGGGAGCTGTTTTTT. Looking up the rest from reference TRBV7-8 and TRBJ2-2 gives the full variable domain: GAGVSQSPRYKVAKRGQDVALRCDPISGHVSLFWYQQALGQGPEFLTYFQNEAQLDKSGLPSDRFFAERPEGSVSTLKIQRTQQEDSAVYLCASSLSTGPVTGELFFGEGSRLTVL.

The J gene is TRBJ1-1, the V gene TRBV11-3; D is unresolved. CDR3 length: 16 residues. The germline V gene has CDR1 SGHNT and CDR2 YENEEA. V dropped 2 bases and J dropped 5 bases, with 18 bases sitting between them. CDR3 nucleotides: TGTGCCAGCAGCTTAAGTGACCACTCAAGAGGAACTGAAGCTTTCTTT. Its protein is CASSLSDHSRGTEAFF.

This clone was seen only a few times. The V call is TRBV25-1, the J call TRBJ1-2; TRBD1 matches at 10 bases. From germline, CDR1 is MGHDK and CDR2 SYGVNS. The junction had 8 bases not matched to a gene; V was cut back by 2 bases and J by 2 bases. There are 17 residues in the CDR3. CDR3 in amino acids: CASSETRTGGINYGYTF. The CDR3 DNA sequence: TGTGCCAGCAGTGAAACAAGGACAGGGGGAATCAACTATGGCTACACCTTC.

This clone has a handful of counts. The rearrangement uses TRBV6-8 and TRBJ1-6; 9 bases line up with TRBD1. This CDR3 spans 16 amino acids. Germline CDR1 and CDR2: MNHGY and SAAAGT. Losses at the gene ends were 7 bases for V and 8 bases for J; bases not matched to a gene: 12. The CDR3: CASKVAGQGSDSPLHF. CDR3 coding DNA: TGTGCCAGCAAAGTTGCGGGACAGGGTTCGGATTCACCCCTCCACTTT.

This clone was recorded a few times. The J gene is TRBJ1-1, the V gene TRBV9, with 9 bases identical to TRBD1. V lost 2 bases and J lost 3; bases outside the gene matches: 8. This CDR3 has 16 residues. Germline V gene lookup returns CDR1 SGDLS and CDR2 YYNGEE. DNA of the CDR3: TGTGCCAGCAGCGTTAATCCTAACAGGGGGCACACTGAAGCTTTCTTT. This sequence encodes CASSVNPNRGHTEAFF.

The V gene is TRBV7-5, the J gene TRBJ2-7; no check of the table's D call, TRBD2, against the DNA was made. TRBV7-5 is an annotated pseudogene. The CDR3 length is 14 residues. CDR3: CASSYPTPPYEQYF. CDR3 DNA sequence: TGTGCCAGCAGCTACCCGACTCCCCCCTACGAGCAGTACTTC.

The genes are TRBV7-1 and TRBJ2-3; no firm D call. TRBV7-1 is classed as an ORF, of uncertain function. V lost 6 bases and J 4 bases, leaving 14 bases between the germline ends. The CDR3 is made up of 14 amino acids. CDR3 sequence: CASSQTSGADTQYF. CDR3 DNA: TGTGCCAGCAGTCAGACCTCGGGCGCAGATACGCAGTATTTT.

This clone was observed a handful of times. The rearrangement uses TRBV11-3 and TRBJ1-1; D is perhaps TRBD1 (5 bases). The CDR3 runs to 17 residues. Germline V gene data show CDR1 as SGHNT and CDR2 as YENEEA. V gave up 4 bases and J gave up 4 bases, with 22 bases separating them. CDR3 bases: TGTGCCAGCAGCTCCCTCCGTCGCAGGGAGACGACCACTGAAGCTTTCTTT. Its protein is CASSSLRRRETTTEAFF.

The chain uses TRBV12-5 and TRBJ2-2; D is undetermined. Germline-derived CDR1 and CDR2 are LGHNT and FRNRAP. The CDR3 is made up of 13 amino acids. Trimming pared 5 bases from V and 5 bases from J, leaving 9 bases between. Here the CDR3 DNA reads TGTGCTAGTGGTACTTTGGGGACCGGGGAGCTGTTTTTT. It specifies CASGTLGTGELFF.

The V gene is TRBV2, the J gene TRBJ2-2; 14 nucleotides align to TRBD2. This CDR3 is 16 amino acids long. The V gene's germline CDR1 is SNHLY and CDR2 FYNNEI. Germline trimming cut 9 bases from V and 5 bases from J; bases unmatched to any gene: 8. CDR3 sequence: CASRFGTSGGTGELFF. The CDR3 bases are TGTGCCAGTAGGTTCGGGACTAGCGGGGGAACCGGGGAGCTGTTTTTT.

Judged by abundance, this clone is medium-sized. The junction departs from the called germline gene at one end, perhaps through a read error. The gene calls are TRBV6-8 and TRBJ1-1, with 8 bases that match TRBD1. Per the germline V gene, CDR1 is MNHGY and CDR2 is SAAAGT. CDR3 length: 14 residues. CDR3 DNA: TGTGCCATCAGTGGGGCAGGGGGCAACACTGAAGCTTTCTTT. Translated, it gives CAISGAGGNTEAFF.

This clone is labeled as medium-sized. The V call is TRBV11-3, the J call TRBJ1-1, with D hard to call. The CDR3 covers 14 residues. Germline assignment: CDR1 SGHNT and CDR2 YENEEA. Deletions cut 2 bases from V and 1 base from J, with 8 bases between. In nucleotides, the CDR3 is TGTGCCAGCAGCTTATTCCAGCAGAACACTGAAGCTTTCTTT. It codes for CASSLFQQNTEAFF. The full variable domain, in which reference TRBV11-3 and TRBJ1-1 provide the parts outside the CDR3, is EAGVVQSPRYKIIEKKQPVAFWCNPISGHNTLYWYLQNLGQGPELLIRYENEEAVDDSQLPKDRFSAERLKGVDSTLKIQPAELGDSAVYLCASSLFQQNTEAFFGQGTRLTVV.

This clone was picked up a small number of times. The CDR3 loop is CASSSNLRHATYNEQFF. CDR3 bases: TGTGCCAGCAGTTCAAACCTAAGACACGCGACCTACAATGAGCAGTTCTTC. V usage is TRBV6-8 and J usage is TRBJ2-1; D remains unclear. V was clipped by 4 bases and J by 2 bases, with 18 bases between them. This CDR3 is built from 17 residues. Germline V gene sequence: CDR1 MNHGY, CDR2 SAAAGT.

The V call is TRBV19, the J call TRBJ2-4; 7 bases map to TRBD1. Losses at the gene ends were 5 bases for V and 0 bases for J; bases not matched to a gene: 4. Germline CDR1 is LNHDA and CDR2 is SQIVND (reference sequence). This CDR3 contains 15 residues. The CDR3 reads CASSPGGAAKNIQYF. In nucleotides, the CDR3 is TGTGCCAGTAGTCCAGGGGGTGCAGCCAAAAACATTCAGTACTTC.

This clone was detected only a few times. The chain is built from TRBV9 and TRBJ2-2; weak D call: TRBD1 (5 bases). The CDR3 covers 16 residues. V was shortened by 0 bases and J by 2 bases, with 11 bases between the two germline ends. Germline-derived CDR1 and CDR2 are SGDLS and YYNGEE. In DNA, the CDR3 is TGTGCCAGCAGCGTAGAAGACAGTTTAAACACCGGGGAGCTGTTTTTT. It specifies CASSVEDSLNTGELFF.

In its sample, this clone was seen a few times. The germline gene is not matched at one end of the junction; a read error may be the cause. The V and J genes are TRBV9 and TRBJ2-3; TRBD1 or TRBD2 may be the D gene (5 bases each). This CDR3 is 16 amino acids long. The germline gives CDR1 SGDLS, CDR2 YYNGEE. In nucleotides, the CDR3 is TGTGCCAGCAGCGTAGGAGGGGCCCTTGGCACAGATATGCAGTATTTT. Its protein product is CASSVGGALGTDMQYF.

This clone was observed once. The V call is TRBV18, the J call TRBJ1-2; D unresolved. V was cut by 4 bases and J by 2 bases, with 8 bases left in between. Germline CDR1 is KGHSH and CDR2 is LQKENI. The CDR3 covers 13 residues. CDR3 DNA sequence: TGTGCCAGCTCACGGTCCGGGAACTATGGCTACACCTTC. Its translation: CASSRSGNYGYTF.

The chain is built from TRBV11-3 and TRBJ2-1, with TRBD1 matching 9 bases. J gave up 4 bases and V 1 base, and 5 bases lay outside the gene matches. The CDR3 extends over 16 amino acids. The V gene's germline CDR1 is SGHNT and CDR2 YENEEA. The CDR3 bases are TGTGCCAGCAGCTTAGTGCCGGGACAGGGTTACAATGAGCAGTTCTTC. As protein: CASSLVPGQGYNEQFF.

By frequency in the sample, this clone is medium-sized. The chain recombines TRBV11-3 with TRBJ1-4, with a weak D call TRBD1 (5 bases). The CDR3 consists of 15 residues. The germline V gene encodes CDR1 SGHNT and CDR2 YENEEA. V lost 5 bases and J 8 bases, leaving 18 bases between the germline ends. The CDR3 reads CASSHHGGSNEKLFF. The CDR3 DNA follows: TGTGCCAGCAGCCACCATGGGGGGTCGAACGAAAAACTGTTTTTT.

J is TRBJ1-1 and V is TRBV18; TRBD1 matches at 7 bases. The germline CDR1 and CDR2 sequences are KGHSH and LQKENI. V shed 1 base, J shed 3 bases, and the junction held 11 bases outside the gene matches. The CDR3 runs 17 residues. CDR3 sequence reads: CASSPQGTGVDYTEAFF. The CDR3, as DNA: TGTGCCAGCTCACCACAGGGAACAGGGGTGGATTACACTGAAGCTTTCTTT.

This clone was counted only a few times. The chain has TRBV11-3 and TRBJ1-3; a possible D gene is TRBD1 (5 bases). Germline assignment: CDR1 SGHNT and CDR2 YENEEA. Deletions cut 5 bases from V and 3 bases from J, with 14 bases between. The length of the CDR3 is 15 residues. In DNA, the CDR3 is TGTGCCAGCAGCCGATGGGACCGAGATGGAAACACCATATATTTT. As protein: CASSRWDRDGNTIYF.